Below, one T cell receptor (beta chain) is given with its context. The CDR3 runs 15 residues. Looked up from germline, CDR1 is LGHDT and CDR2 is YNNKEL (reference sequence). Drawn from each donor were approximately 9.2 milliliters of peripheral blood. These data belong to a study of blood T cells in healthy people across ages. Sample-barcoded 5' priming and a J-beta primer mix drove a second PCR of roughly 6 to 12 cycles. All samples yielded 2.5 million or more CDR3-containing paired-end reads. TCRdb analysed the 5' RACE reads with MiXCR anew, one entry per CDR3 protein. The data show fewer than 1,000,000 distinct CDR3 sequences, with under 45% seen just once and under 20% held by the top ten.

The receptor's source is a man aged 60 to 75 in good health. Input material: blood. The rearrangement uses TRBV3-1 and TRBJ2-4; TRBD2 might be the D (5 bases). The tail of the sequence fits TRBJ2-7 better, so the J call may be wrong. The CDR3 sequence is CASSQLRVLNYEQYF. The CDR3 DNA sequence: TGTGCCAGCAGCCAACTGCGGGTCTTAAATTACGAGCAGTACTTC.